The clone carrying this TCR beta chain was found a few times. Its target is unknown. From the reads, TCRdb called clonotypes with MiXCR, one entry per CDR3 protein. The table has about 160,000 distinct CDR3 sequences, roughly 21% seen once. The record originates from a study of T cell repertoires in cytomegalovirus infection. The CDR3 totals 13 residues. Between the trimmed V and J ends, which lost 10 bases and 3 bases, there was a span of 15 bases. The germline V gene encodes CDR1 MDHEN and CDR2 SYDVKM. The source is a human donor in good health (CMV status not recorded). Some clones in this sample may be carry-over from other donors' samples. The chain uses TRBV28 and TRBJ1-1, with TRBD1 as a possible D gene (5 bases). The specimen comprised CD8+ T cells from cultured PBMCs, sampled from culture after CMV antigen stimulation. In DNA form, the CDR3 reads TGTGCCACCCTTGGGGGTTCGTACACTGAAGCTTTCTTT. Its translation: CATLGGSYTEAFF.